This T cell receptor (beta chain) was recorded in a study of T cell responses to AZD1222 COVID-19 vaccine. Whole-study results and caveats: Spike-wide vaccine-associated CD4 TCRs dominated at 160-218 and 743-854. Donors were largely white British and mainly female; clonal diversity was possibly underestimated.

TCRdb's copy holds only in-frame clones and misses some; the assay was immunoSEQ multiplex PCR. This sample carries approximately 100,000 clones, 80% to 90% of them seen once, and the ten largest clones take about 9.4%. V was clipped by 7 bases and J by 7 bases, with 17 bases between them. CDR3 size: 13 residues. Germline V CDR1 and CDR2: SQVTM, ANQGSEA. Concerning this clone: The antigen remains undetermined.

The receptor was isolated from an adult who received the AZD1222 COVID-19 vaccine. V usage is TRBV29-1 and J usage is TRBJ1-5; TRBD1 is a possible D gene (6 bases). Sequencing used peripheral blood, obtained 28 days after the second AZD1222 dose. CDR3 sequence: CSAGGGARQPQHF. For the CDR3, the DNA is TGCAGCGCCGGTGGGGGGGCACGGCAGCCCCAGCATTTT.